This T cell receptor beta chain was identified during a study of blood T cell repertoires in COVID-19. Study in general: In each case, the material was cDNA or gDNA derived from T cells, B-cell-depleted T cells, or PBMCs.

Clones were sequenced by immunoSEQ multiplex PCR, and TCRdb holds only the in-frame ones, with some missing. The sample holds about 300,000 clones, approximately 86% seen once. CDR1 and CDR2 from the germline V gene are LNHDA and SQIVND (reference sequence). Trimming cost V 7 bases and J 0 bases, with 13 bases left between them. The CDR3 loop spans 16 amino acids. The chain couples TRBV19 to TRBJ2-6; D remains unclear. The sequenced sample consisted of peripheral blood. This clonotype originated in a man between 65 and 85 years old with acute or convalescent COVID-19. CDR3 region: CASIDKAGSGANVLTF. CDR3 DNA: TGTGCCAGTATTGACAAGGCTGGCTCTGGGGCCAACGTCCTGACTTTC.